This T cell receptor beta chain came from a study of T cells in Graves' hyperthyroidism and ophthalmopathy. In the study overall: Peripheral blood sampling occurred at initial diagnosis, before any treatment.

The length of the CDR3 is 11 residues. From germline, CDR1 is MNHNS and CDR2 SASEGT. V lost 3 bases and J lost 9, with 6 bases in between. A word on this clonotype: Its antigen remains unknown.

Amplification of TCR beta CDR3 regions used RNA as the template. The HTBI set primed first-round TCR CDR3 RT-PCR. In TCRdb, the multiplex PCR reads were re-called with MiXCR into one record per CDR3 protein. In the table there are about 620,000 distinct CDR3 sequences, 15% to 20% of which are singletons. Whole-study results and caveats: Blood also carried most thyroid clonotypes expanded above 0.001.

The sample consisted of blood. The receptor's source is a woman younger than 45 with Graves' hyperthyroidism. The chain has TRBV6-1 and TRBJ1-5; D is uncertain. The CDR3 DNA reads TGTGCCAGCAGTGATGGTGGGCCCCAGCATTTT. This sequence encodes CASSDGGPQHF.